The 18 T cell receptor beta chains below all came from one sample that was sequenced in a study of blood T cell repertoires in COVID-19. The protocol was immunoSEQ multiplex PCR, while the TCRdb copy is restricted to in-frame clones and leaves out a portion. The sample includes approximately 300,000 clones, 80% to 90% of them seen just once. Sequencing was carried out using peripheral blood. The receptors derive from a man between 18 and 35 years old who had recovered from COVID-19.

The chain's CDR3 is CASSLGQGPYYGYTF. CDR3 bases: TGTGCCAGCAGCTTAGGACAGGGGCCTTACTATGGCTACACCTTC. The chain links TRBV7-9 to TRBJ1-2; 8 bases match TRBD1. The CDR3 spans 15 residues. Per germline, CDR1 SEHNR and CDR2 FQNEAQ (reference sequence). The J segment lost 3 bases and the V segment lost 1 base, leaving 4 bases of the junction unmatched.

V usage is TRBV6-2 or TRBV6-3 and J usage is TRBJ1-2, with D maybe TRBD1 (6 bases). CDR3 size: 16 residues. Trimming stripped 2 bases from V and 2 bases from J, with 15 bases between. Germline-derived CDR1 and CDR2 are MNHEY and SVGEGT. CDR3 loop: CASSYPGDLTNYGYTF. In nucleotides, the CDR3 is TGTGCCAGCAGTTACCCAGGGGATCTAACGAACTATGGCTACACCTTC.

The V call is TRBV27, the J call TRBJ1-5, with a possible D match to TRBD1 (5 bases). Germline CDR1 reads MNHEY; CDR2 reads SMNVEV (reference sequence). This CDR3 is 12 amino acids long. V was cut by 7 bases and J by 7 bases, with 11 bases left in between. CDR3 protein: CASTSGRQPQHF. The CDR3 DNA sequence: TGTGCCAGCACCTCAGGGAGGCAGCCCCAGCATTTT.

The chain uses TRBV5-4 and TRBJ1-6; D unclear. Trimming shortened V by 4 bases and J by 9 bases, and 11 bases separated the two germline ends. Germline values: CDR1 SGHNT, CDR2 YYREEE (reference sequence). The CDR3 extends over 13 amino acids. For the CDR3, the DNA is TGTGCCAGCAGCACCCGACAAAGTTCACCCCTCCACTTT. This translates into CASSTRQSSPLHF.

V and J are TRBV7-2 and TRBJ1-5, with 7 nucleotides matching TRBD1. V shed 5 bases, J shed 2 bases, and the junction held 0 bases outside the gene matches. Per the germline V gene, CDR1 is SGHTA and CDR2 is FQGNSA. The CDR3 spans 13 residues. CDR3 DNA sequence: TGTGCCAGCAGCGGACAGGGCAATCAGCCCCAGCATTTT. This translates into CASSGQGNQPQHF.

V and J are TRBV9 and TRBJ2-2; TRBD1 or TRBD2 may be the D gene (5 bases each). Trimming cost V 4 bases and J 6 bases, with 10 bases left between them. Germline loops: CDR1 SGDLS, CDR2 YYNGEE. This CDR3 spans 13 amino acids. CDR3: CASSLGESGELFF. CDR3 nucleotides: TGTGCCAGCAGCCTAGGGGAGTCCGGGGAGCTGTTTTTT.

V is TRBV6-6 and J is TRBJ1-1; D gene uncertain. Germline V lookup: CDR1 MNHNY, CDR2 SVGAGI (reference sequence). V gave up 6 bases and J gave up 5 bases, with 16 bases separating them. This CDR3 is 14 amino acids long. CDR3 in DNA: TGTGCCAGCAGCGCCACCCGAGGGCATACTGAAGCTTTCTTT. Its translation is CASSATRGHTEAFF.

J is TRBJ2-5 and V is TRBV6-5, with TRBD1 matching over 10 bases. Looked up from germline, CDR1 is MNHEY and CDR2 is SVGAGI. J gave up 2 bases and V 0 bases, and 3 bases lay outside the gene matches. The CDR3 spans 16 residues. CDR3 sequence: CASSYSGTGDQETQYF. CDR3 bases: TGTGCCAGCAGTTACTCCGGGACAGGGGATCAAGAGACCCAGTACTTC.

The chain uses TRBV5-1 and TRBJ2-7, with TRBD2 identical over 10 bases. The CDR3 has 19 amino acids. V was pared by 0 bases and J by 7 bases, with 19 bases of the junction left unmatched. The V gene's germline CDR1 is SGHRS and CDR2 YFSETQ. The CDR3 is CASSLAELAGAPARREQYF. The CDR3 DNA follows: TGCGCCAGCAGCTTGGCCGAGCTAGCGGGAGCCCCCGCGAGGAGGGAGCAGTACTTC.

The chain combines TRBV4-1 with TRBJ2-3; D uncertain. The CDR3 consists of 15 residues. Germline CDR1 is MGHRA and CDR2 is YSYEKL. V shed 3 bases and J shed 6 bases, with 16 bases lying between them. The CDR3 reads CASSHVRPGWDTQYF. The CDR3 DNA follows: TGCGCCAGCAGCCATGTACGGCCCGGGTGGGATACGCAGTATTTT.

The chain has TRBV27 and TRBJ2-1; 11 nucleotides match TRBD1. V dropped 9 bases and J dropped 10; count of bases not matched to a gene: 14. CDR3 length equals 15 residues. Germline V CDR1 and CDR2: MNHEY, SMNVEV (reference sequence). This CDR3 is CASRYSGQGAQEQFF. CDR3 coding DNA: TGTGCCAGTCGATACTCTGGACAGGGGGCGCAGGAGCAGTTCTTC.

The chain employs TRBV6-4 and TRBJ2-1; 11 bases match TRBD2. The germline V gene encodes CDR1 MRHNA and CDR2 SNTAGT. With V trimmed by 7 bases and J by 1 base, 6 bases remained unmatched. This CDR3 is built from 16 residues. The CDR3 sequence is CASTILAGASYNEQFF. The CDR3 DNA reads TGTGCCAGCACCATACTAGCGGGAGCTTCCTACAATGAGCAGTTCTTC.

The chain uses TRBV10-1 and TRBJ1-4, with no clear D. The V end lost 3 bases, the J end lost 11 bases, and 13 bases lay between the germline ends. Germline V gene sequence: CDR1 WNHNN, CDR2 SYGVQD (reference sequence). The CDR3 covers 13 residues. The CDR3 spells CASSDFGSEKLFF. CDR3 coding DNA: TGCGCCAGCAGTGACTTTGGATCGGAGAAACTGTTTTTT.

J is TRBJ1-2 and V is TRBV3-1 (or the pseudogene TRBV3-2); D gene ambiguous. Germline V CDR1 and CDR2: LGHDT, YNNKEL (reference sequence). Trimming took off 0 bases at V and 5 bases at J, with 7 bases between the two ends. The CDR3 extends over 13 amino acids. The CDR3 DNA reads TGTGCCAGCAGCCAAGACGGAGGGTATGGCTACACCTTC. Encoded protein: CASSQDGGYGYTF.

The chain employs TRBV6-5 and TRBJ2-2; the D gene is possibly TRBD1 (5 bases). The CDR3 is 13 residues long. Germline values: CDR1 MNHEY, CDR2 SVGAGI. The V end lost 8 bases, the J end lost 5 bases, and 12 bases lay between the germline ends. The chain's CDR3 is CASRQGETGELFF. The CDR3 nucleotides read TGTGCCAGCCGGCAGGGTGAGACCGGGGAGCTGTTTTTT.

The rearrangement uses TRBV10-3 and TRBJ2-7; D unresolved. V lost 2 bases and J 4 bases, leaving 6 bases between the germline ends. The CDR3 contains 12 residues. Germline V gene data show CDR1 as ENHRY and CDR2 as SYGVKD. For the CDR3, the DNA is TGTGCCATCAGTGAGCTCCCTTACGAGCAGTACTTC. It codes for CAISELPYEQYF.

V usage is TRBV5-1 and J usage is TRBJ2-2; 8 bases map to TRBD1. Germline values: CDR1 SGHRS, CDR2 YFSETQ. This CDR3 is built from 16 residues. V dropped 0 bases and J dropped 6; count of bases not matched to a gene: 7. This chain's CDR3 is CASSLGPSQGAGELFF. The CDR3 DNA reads TGCGCCAGCAGCTTGGGACCCTCACAGGGGGCCGGGGAGCTGTTTTTT.

The chain's CDR3 is CASSSGQQRGGYTF. The DNA for the CDR3 is TGTGCCAGCAGTTCGGGACAGCAGAGGGGCGGCTACACCTTC. The chain employs TRBV27 and TRBJ1-2; 7 positions agree with TRBD1. The length of the CDR3 is 14 residues. Germline CDR1 reads MNHEY; CDR2 reads SMNVEV (reference sequence). V trimming: 4 bases; J trimming: 8 bases; junction bases outside the gene matches: 10.